A single sample gave rise to the 13 T cell receptor beta chains below, sequenced in a study of breast tumors, draining lymph nodes, adjacent tissues. MiXCR was run by TCRdb on the multiplex PCR reads, yielding one entry per CDR3 protein. The sample consists of 24,000 or so distinct CDR3 sequences, roughly a quarter of them appearing once. The sequenced sample was breast tumor tissue. All receptors come from a female donor with breast cancer. Some clones in this sample may be carry-over from other donors' samples.

This clonotype was seen repeatedly, ten times or more. The genes are TRBV5-1 and TRBJ2-7; D is possibly TRBD2 (7 bases). With 2 bases removed from V and 4 bases from J, the gap between germline ends came to 13 bases. Germline CDR1 is SGHRS and CDR2 is YFSETQ. The CDR3 spans 14 residues. As DNA, the CDR3 is TGCGCCAGCAGCTTTTTAGAGGGGGGGTACGAGCAGTACTTC. Encoded protein: CASSFLEGGYEQYF.

This clonotype was seen at least ten times. The chain recombines TRBV30 with TRBJ2-2; D tentatively reads TRBD1 or TRBD2 (6 bases each). The germline CDR1 and CDR2 sequences are GTSNPN and SVGIG (reference sequence). The CDR3 has 14 residues. The germline V and J ends were trimmed by 4 bases and 4 bases, with 13 bases remaining between them. CDR3 in amino acids: CAWNREVATGELFF. CDR3 DNA sequence: TGTGCCTGGAACAGGGAGGTGGCCACCGGGGAGCTGTTTTTT.

A remark on this clonotype: With a much larger clone just one base away, this may be a read error. The chain joins TRBV28 to TRBJ1-3; D not resolved. With 3 bases removed from V and 2 bases from J, the gap between germline ends came to 8 bases. This CDR3 has 14 residues. CDR1 is MDHEN and CDR2 is SYDVKM in the germline V gene. The CDR3 spells CASSLTHPGNTIYF. Written as DNA, the CDR3 is TGTGCCAGCAGTTTGACTCATCCTGGAAACACCATATATTTT.

This clonotype showed up many times. The chain uses TRBV20-1 and TRBJ2-5, with a weak D call TRBD1 (5 bases). Looked up from germline, CDR1 is DFQATT and CDR2 is SNEGSKA (reference sequence). The CDR3 totals 14 residues. V dropped 3 bases and J dropped 4 bases, with 15 bases sitting between them. The CDR3 is CSASSRRQGETQYF. The DNA for the CDR3 is TGCAGTGCTAGTAGTAGGCGGCAGGGAGAGACCCAGTACTTC.

This clonotype was observed a handful of times. With a much larger clone just one base away, this may be a read error. This is likely a read error, given that the CDR3 carries no conserved phenylalanine or tryptophan at its end. This chain links TRBV7-2 with TRBJ2-1, with 10 nucleotides matching TRBD2. V dropped 5 bases and J dropped 0; count of bases not matched to a gene: 4. Germline loops: CDR1 SGHTA, CDR2 FQGNSA. The CDR3 spans 16 residues. The CDR3 loop is CASSRLAGVSYNEQFL. The CDR3 region has the DNA TGTGCCAGCAGCCGTCTAGCGGGGGTCTCCTACAATGAGCAGTTCCTC.

The chain links TRBV20-1 to TRBJ2-7, with TRBD2 identical over 13 bases. The CDR3 spans 14 residues. Looked up from germline, CDR1 is DFQATT and CDR2 is SNEGSKA (reference sequence). Trimming cost V 5 bases and J 4 bases; bases outside gene matches: 5. CDR3 region: CSALTSGRKYEQYF. CDR3 coding DNA: TGCAGTGCTCTGACTAGCGGGAGGAAATACGAGCAGTACTTC.

The table lists this clonotype with many counts. This chain joins TRBV2 and TRBJ2-7; 10 bases are a match to TRBD2. Germline V gene lookup returns CDR1 SNHLY and CDR2 FYNNEI. With V trimmed by 8 bases and J by 6 bases, 7 bases remained unmatched. This CDR3 is built from 13 residues. The CDR3 reads CASVLAGDGEQYF. The CDR3 nucleotides are TGTGCCAGCGTCCTAGCGGGAGATGGCGAGCAGTACTTC. The full variable domain, with the rest looked up from reference TRBV2 and TRBJ2-7, is EPEVTQTPSHQVTQMGQEVILRCVPISNHLYFYWYRQILGQKVEFLVSFYNNEISEKSEIFDDQFSVERPDGSNFTLKIRSTKLEDSAMYFCASVLAGDGEQYFGPGTRLTVT.

This clonotype was observed at least ten times. V gene TRBV5-6 combines with J gene TRBJ2-2, with D possibly matching TRBD1 (5 bases). V dropped 0 bases and J dropped 5 bases, with 17 bases sitting between them. This CDR3 is 17 amino acids long. Germline V gene sequence: CDR1 SGHDT, CDR2 YYEEEE. CDR3 nucleotide sequence: TGTGCCAGCAGCTTGGGGCCGAGCAGGGCGCTTACCGGGGAGCTGTTTTTT. Its translation is CASSLGPSRALTGELFF.

This clonotype was observed at least ten times. The rearrangement joins TRBV20-1 to TRBJ2-7, with TRBD2 matching over 13 bases. V gave up 6 bases and J gave up 3 bases; unmatched junction bases: 5. Germline V CDR1 and CDR2: DFQATT, SNEGSKA (reference sequence). The CDR3 loop spans 14 amino acids. The CDR3 coding sequence is TGCAGTGCCGAAGGGACTAGCGGGGTCTACGAGCAGTACTTC. Residues: CSAEGTSGVYEQYF.

This clonotype was counted many times. V and J are TRBV24-1 and TRBJ2-2; D is unclear. The length of the CDR3 is 17 residues. Germline lookup yields CDR1 KGHDR and CDR2 SFDVKD. Trimming took off 3 bases at V and 4 bases at J, with 17 bases between the two ends. The DNA of the CDR3 is TGTGCCACCAGTGATGCCATGAATTACGCGTTCACCGGGGAGCTGTTTTTT. Its translation: CATSDAMNYAFTGELFF.

This clonotype was counted ten times or more. This chain joins TRBV6-5 and TRBJ2-7, with D possibly matching TRBD1 (5 bases). The CDR3 runs 13 residues. Germline V lookup: CDR1 MNHEY, CDR2 SVGAGI. The V gene lost 2 bases and the J gene lost 4 bases, with 9 bases spanning the gap. The CDR3 spells CASSYQDRYEQYF. In nucleotides, the CDR3 is TGTGCCAGCAGTTACCAAGACAGATACGAGCAGTACTTC.

The gene calls are TRBV20-1 and TRBJ2-1; 11 nucleotides agree with TRBD2. CDR1 is DFQATT and CDR2 is SNEGSKA in the germline V gene (reference sequence). The CDR3 loop spans 18 amino acids. With 5 bases clipped from V and 6 bases from J, the junction kept 18 bases outside the gene matches. The CDR3 spells CSAYLLSGTSGRVNEQFF. As DNA, the CDR3 is TGCAGTGCTTATCTCCTCTCCGGGACTAGCGGAAGAGTCAATGAGCAGTTCTTC.

This clonotype was observed at least ten times. The chain is built from TRBV6-2 or TRBV6-3 and TRBJ2-7; 8 bases fit TRBD1. Germline lookup yields CDR1 MNHEY and CDR2 SVGEGT. The junction had 9 bases not matched to a gene; V was cut back by 6 bases and J by 5 bases. The CDR3 contains 14 residues. CDR3 sequence reads: CASRQPGQVHEQYF. CDR3 bases: TGTGCCAGCAGGCAACCGGGACAGGTACACGAGCAGTACTTC.